This entry lists 29 T cell receptor beta chains sequenced from one sample in a study of OX40 agonist ivuxolimab in advanced cancers. Profiled with immunoSEQ multiplex PCR; TCRdb holds only in-frame clones, not every one. The data contain 70,000 to 95,000 clones, roughly 94% of them singletons. The sample was CD4+ or CD8+ T cells sorted from blood, taken in a trial of the OX40 agonist ivuxolimab. The source of these receptors is an adult with an advanced solid tumor such as melanoma, head and neck, liver or kidney cancer.

The chain carries TRBV5-1 and TRBJ2-6; D gene ambiguous. The germline V gene encodes CDR1 SGHRS and CDR2 YFSETQ. Trimming left V 6 bases short and J 0 bases short, with 16 bases between. CDR3 length: 17 amino acids. DNA of the CDR3: TGCGCCAGCACCTGGGTTTTCTACCGCTCTGGGGCCAACGTCCTGACTTTC. This codes for CASTWVFYRSGANVLTF.

The CDR3: CASSRGTSGSYEQYF. The CDR3 DNA reads TGCGCCAGCAGCCGAGGGACTAGCGGCTCCTACGAGCAGTACTTC. The chain recombines TRBV10-2 with TRBJ2-7; 11 bases map to TRBD2. The V gene's germline CDR1 is WSHSY and CDR2 SAAADI. The trim removed 6 bases at V and 0 bases at J, leaving 4 bases unmatched. The CDR3 runs 15 residues.

The chain links TRBV13 to TRBJ2-7; no firm D call. Germline-derived CDR1 and CDR2 are PRHDT and FYEKMQ (reference sequence). This CDR3 contains 13 residues. V gave up 0 bases and J gave up 0 bases, with 3 bases separating them. In nucleotides, the CDR3 is TGTGCCAGCAGCTTAGGGGCCTCCTACGAGCAGTACTTC. Protein: CASSLGASYEQYF.

The chain uses TRBV4-3 and TRBJ1-4, with D possibly being TRBD1 (6 bases). The CDR3 sequence is 16 residues long. The V gene lost 0 bases and the J gene lost 10 bases, with 18 bases spanning the gap. CDR1 and CDR2 from the germline V gene are LGHNA and YSLEER. CDR3 sequence reads: CASSQDWAGEFGKLFF. The CDR3 nucleotides read TGCGCCAGCAGCCAAGATTGGGCAGGGGAGTTTGGAAAACTGTTTTTT.

The chain joins TRBV4-3 to TRBJ1-1, with TRBD1 as a possible D gene (6 bases). The V end was cut by 0 bases, the J end by 1 base, with 12 bases between. There are 16 residues in the CDR3. Germline CDR1 LGHNA, CDR2 YSLEER. CDR3 bases: TGCGCCAGCAGCCAAGATTTACGGGGGGCGAACACTGAAGCTTTCTTT. Its translation is CASSQDLRGANTEAFF.

This clone was seen a handful of times. This chain joins TRBV5-6 and TRBJ2-3; D is undetermined. The V end lost 4 bases, the J end lost 6 bases, and 9 bases lay between the germline ends. The germline gives CDR1 SGHDT, CDR2 YYEEEE. This CDR3 contains 12 residues. The CDR3 protein is CASSVDGDTQYF. CDR3 bases: TGTGCCAGCAGCGTGGACGGGGATACGCAGTATTTT. Combining the CDR3 with reference TRBV5-6 and TRBJ2-3 gives the whole variable domain DAGVTQSPTHLIKTRGQQVTLRCSPKSGHDTVSWYQQALGQGPQFIFQYYEEEERQRGNFPDRFSGHQFPNYSSELNVNALLLGDSALYLCASSVDGDTQYFGPGTRLTVL.

This clone has more than one count but fewer than ten. The chain is built from TRBV2 and TRBJ1-6; a weak D match, TRBD1 (6 bases). The CDR3 has 13 residues. Germline V gene data show CDR1 as SNHLY and CDR2 as FYNNEI. V dropped 4 bases and J dropped 10 bases, with 11 bases sitting between them. Written as DNA, the CDR3 is TGTGCCAGCAGTGGGGACAAACTCTCACCCCTCCACTTT. Amino acid sequence: CASSGDKLSPLHF.

This clone was seen just once. The rearrangement links TRBV6-4 to TRBJ2-2; D might be TRBD1 (5 bases). Trimming stripped 2 bases from V and 5 bases from J, with 18 bases between. This CDR3 contains 17 residues. Per germline, CDR1 MRHNA and CDR2 SNTAGT. The CDR3 reads CASSDVWRSQGTGELFF. The CDR3 DNA reads TGTGCCAGCAGTGACGTTTGGCGGTCCCAGGGTACCGGGGAGCTGTTTTTT.

This clone occurred once. The rearrangement joins TRBV19 to TRBJ1-3; tentative D call: TRBD1 (6 bases). CDR3 length: 17 residues. In germline, CDR1 is LNHDA, CDR2 SQIVND (reference sequence). The ends were cut back, 7 bases at V and 5 bases at J, with 24 bases in the middle. This CDR3 reads CASNVGILTGSRNTIYF. The CDR3 nucleotides read TGTGCCAGTAACGTCGGAATCCTGACAGGCTCACGAAACACCATATATTTT.

The chain has TRBV13 and TRBJ2-2, with TRBD2 matching 14 bases. The CDR3 runs 17 residues. Germline-derived CDR1 and CDR2 are PRHDT and FYEKMQ (reference sequence). With V trimmed by 5 bases and J by 3 bases, 5 bases remained unmatched. DNA of the CDR3: TGTGCCAGCAGCCCTATGACTAGCGGGGGGGACACCGGGGAGCTGTTTTTT. Amino acids: CASSPMTSGGDTGELFF.

This sequence joins TRBV6-5 and TRBJ1-1; D may be TRBD1 (5 bases). The germline CDR1 and CDR2 sequences are MNHEY and SVGAGI. V was pared by 5 bases and J by 6 bases, with 13 bases between. This CDR3 has 13 residues. Written as DNA, the CDR3 is TGTGCCAGCAGTCTCCGGGACGGCTCTGAAGCTTTCTTT. Translated: CASSLRDGSEAFF.

The rearrangement links TRBV7-6 to TRBJ2-7; D remains unclear. Germline V gene data show CDR1 as SGHVS and CDR2 as FNYEAQ. CDR3 length: 13 amino acids. With 5 bases removed from V and 2 bases from J, the gap between germline ends came to 10 bases. Here the CDR3 DNA reads TGTGCCAGCAGCCCCGGCGGACCCTACGAGCAGTACTTC. Translation: CASSPGGPYEQYF.

This CDR3 is CASRAGGSNEQFF. CDR3 sequence (DNA): TGTGCCAGCAGGGCAGGGGGATCAAATGAGCAGTTCTTC. This rearrangement joins TRBV6-5 to TRBJ2-1, with 7 bases lining up with TRBD1. This CDR3 comprises 13 residues. From germline, CDR1 is MNHEY and CDR2 SVGAGI. Trimming at V came to 6 bases and at J to 7 bases, leaving 6 bases not matched to a gene.

The chain uses TRBV5-1 and TRBJ2-7; D call uncertain. The germline V gene has CDR1 SGHRS and CDR2 YFSETQ. Trimming stripped 5 bases from V and 7 bases from J, with 16 bases between. The CDR3 loop spans 13 amino acids. For the CDR3, the DNA is TGCGCCAGCAGGGACCGGACGCCGCAGGAGCAGTACTTC. Its protein product is CASRDRTPQEQYF.

The chain has TRBV5-1 and TRBJ1-5; D ambiguous. Germline V gives CDR1 SGHRS, CDR2 YFSETQ. The CDR3 runs 15 residues. Trimming cost V 0 bases and J 4 bases, with 11 bases left between them. CDR3 DNA sequence: TGCGCCAGCAGCTTGGAGGGCTTGAAGAATCAGCCCCAGCATTTT. This codes for CASSLEGLKNQPQHF.

This clone was seen only once. The chain couples TRBV7-9 to TRBJ1-2, with TRBD1 as a possible D gene (5 bases). CDR3 length: 15 amino acids. Germline values: CDR1 SEHNR, CDR2 FQNEAQ (reference sequence). The V end lost 4 bases, the J end lost 6 bases, and 18 bases lay between the germline ends. In DNA form, the CDR3 reads TGTGCCAGCAGCTCCGGTGGGGCGGGACTGGATGGCTACACCTTC. It translates to CASSSGGAGLDGYTF.

The rearrangement links TRBV2 to TRBJ2-5, with TRBD2 matching 14 bases. Germline V CDR1 and CDR2: SNHLY, FYNNEI. The CDR3 loop spans 16 amino acids. With 5 bases clipped from V and 4 bases from J, the junction kept 6 bases outside the gene matches. DNA of the CDR3: TGTGCCAGCAGTTCGGGACTAGCGGGAGCGAGAGAGACCCAGTACTTC. Translated: CASSSGLAGARETQYF. Full variable domain (outside the CDR3, taken from reference TRBV2 and TRBJ2-5): EPEVTQTPSHQVTQMGQEVILRCVPISNHLYFYWYRQILGQKVEFLVSFYNNEISEKSEIFDDQFSVERPDGSNFTLKIRSTKLEDSAMYFCASSSGLAGARETQYFGPGTRLLVL.

The chain has TRBV19 and TRBJ1-2, with D maybe TRBD1 (6 bases). This CDR3 is built from 15 residues. Germline-derived CDR1 and CDR2 are LNHDA and SQIVND (reference sequence). V shed 7 bases and J shed 5 bases, with 20 bases lying between them. The CDR3 reads CASNRVTGTGYGYTF. For the CDR3, the DNA is TGTGCCAGTAACAGGGTGACGGGGACGGGGTATGGCTACACCTTC.

The chain uses TRBV19 and TRBJ2-1; 9 bases match TRBD2. Germline values: CDR1 LNHDA, CDR2 SQIVND (reference sequence). The CDR3 sequence is 16 residues long. Losses at the gene ends were 4 bases for V and 2 bases for J; bases not matched to a gene: 6. The CDR3 protein is CASSRASGTPYNEQFF. CDR3 nucleotides: TGTGCCAGTAGTAGGGCTAGCGGGACCCCCTACAATGAGCAGTTCTTC.

The rearrangement joins TRBV10-3 to TRBJ1-2; the D gene is possibly TRBD1 (5 bases). Trimming left V 7 bases short and J 4 bases short, with 19 bases between. The CDR3 spans 15 residues. CDR1 is ENHRY, CDR2 SYGVKD, per germline. This CDR3 reads CAINLGQAPPYGYTF. The CDR3 DNA follows: TGTGCCATCAATTTGGGGCAGGCCCCTCCCTATGGCTACACCTTC.

This chain joins TRBV27 and TRBJ2-7; 7 bases are shared with TRBD2. The germline V gene has CDR1 MNHEY and CDR2 SMNVEV (reference sequence). The CDR3 consists of 15 residues. V shed 4 bases, J shed 0 bases, and the junction held 6 bases outside the gene matches. The CDR3 here is CASSSSGTNSYEQYF. The CDR3 DNA is TGTGCCAGCAGTTCCTCCGGGACTAACTCCTACGAGCAGTACTTC.

The chain combines TRBV19 with TRBJ1-2; 9 nucleotides agree with TRBD1. Germline V gives CDR1 LNHDA, CDR2 SQIVND (reference sequence). The J segment lost 5 bases and the V segment lost 3 bases, leaving 7 bases of the junction unmatched. The CDR3 contains 15 residues. This CDR3 is CASSIGQGTAYGYTF. Here the CDR3 DNA reads TGTGCCAGTAGTATTGGACAGGGGACGGCGTATGGCTACACCTTC.

The chain employs TRBV7-6 and TRBJ1-1; D is uncertain. The CDR3 consists of 13 residues. Deletions cut 0 bases from V and 4 bases from J, with 6 bases between. Germline V CDR1 and CDR2: SGHVS, FNYEAQ. CDR3 bases: TGTGCCAGCAGCTTAGCAGCAGTCACTGAAGCTTTCTTT. This gives the protein CASSLAAVTEAFF.

The chain carries TRBV19 and TRBJ1-5, with 11 bases that match TRBD1. J gave up 4 bases and V 4 bases, and 3 bases lay outside the gene matches. Germline V gene data show CDR1 as LNHDA and CDR2 as SQIVND (reference sequence). The CDR3 consists of 15 residues. In DNA form, the CDR3 reads TGTGCCAGTAGTAAGGGACAGGGGGAAAATCAGCCCCAGCATTTT. It encodes CASSKGQGENQPQHF.

This sequence joins TRBV28 and TRBJ1-2, with D perhaps matching TRBD1 (6 bases). V lost 2 bases and J lost 5, with 18 bases in between. Germline CDR1 MDHEN, CDR2 SYDVKM. The CDR3 has 16 residues. CDR3 sequence: CASSLVGGRGLYGYTF. CDR3 DNA sequence: TGTGCCAGCAGTTTAGTGGGAGGCAGGGGCCTATATGGCTACACCTTC.

This rearrangement joins TRBV6-6 to TRBJ1-1; 7 bases align to TRBD1. CDR1 is MNHNY, CDR2 SVGAGI, per germline (reference sequence). This CDR3 spans 15 amino acids. After removal of 5 bases from V and 2 bases from J, the junction contained 8 bases not matched to a gene. The CDR3 DNA follows: TGTGCCAGCAGTCGCCAGACAGGGATCAACACTGAAGCTTTCTTT. This gives the protein CASSRQTGINTEAFF.

This chain uses TRBV5-1 with TRBJ1-5, with a tentative D call TRBD1 (5 bases). Germline lookup yields CDR1 SGHRS and CDR2 YFSETQ. The CDR3 length is 15 residues. Deletions cut 5 bases from V and 3 bases from J, with 15 bases between. This chain's CDR3 is CASSMTDMHNQPQHF. Written as DNA, the CDR3 is TGCGCCAGCAGTATGACAGACATGCACAATCAGCCCCAGCATTTT.

This clone was recorded once. The V call is TRBV27, the J call TRBJ1-5; D unclear. Per the germline V gene, CDR1 is MNHEY and CDR2 is SMNVEV (reference sequence). CDR3 size: 14 residues. V was cut by 1 base and J by 2 bases, with 6 bases left in between. The CDR3 nucleotides read TGTGCCAGCAGTTTATTTATCGGCAATCAGCCCCAGCATTTT. This encodes CASSLFIGNQPQHF.

This sequence joins TRBV11-2 and TRBJ2-1; the D gene could be TRBD1 or TRBD2 (5 bases each). Germline loops: CDR1 SGHAT, CDR2 FQNNGV. V dropped 3 bases and J dropped 0 bases, with 9 bases sitting between them. This CDR3 contains 15 residues. CDR3 loop: CASSLGESSYNEQFF. The CDR3 nucleotides are TGTGCCAGCAGCTTGGGGGAGAGCTCCTACAATGAGCAGTTCTTC. Variable domain in full (rest from reference TRBV11-2 and TRBJ2-1): EAGVAQSPRYKIIEKRQSVAFWCNPISGHATLYWYQQILGQGPKLLIQFQNNGVVDDSQLPKDRFSAERLKGVDSTLKIQPAKLEDSAVYLCASSLGESSYNEQFFGPGTRLTVL.